This T cell receptor beta chain was captured in a study of CD8 T cells in Susac syndrome. Reverse transcription of roughly 0.5 to 1 ug RNA used random hexamers. TCRdb reanalysed the immunoSEQ multiplex PCR reads using MiXCR and keeps one entry per CDR3 protein. The sample records about 300,000 distinct CDR3 sequences, almost 85% being singletons. This clonotype occurred once. Looked up from germline, CDR1 is LGHNA and CDR2 is YSLEER. Deletions cut 1 base from V and 0 bases from J, with 16 bases between. The CDR3 loop spans 18 amino acids. This receptor was obtained from a human donor with multiple sclerosis. Material: CD8+ T cells from PBMCs. The chain uses TRBV4-3 and TRBJ1-3, with D unresolved. This CDR3 reads CASSQGSADHYSGNTIYF. CDR3 sequence (DNA): TGCGCCAGCAGCCAAGGGTCGGCAGATCACTACTCTGGAAACACCATATATTTT.